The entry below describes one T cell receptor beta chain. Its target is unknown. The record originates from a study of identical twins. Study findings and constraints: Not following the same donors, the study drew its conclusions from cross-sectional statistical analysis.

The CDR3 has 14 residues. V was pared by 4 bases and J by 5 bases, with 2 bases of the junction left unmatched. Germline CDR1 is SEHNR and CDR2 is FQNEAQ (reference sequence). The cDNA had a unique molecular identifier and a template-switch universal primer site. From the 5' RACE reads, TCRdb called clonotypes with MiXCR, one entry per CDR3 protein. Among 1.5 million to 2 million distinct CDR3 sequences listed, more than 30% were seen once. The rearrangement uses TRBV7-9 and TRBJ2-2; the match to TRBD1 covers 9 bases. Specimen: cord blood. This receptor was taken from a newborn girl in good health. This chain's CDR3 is CASSYRGQTGELFF. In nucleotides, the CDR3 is TGTGCCAGCAGCTACAGGGGGCAAACCGGGGAGCTGTTTTTT.